Listed here are 14 T cell receptor beta chains from one sample, sequenced in a study of blood T cell repertoires in COVID-19. Libraries were prepared by immunoSEQ multiplex PCR; TCRdb keeps only in-frame clonotypes and omits some of them. The table has 30,000 to 50,000 clones, around 90% seen once; the top ten hold about a sixth. The specimen sequenced was peripheral blood. These receptors originate from a woman aged 30 to 39 in a cohort sampled during active COVID-19.

V and J are TRBV24-1 and TRBJ1-2; 7 bases match TRBD1. This CDR3 has 13 residues. Germline CDR1 and CDR2: KGHDR and SFDVKD. J was trimmed by 8 bases and V by 5 bases; bases with no gene match: 7. CDR3 nucleotides: TGTGCCACCAGTGCCCGGAGGGGGCAAGGCTACACCTTC. Translated: CATSARRGQGYTF.

The rearrangement uses TRBV6-6 and TRBJ2-1; tentatively, D is TRBD2 (6 bases). Germline CDR1 MNHNY, CDR2 SVGAGI (reference sequence). The CDR3 runs 16 residues. V dropped 4 bases and J dropped 1 base, with 14 bases sitting between them. In nucleotides, the CDR3 is TGTGCCAGCAGTTCCACCAGTAGCGGATCCTACAATGAGCAGTTCTTC. Encoded protein: CASSSTSSGSYNEQFF.

V and J are TRBV9 and TRBJ2-3, with D perhaps TRBD2 (7 bases). Germline V gene data show CDR1 as SGDLS and CDR2 as YYNGEE. This CDR3 is 15 amino acids long. V was clipped by 1 base and J by 2 bases, with 11 bases between them. The CDR3 loop reads CASSVRGTNTDTQYF. The CDR3 nucleotides read TGTGCCAGCAGCGTAAGGGGGACTAACACAGATACGCAGTATTTT.

The chain joins TRBV27 to TRBJ2-5; D is possibly TRBD1 (5 bases). CDR3 length equals 17 residues. Trimming left V 2 bases short and J 0 bases short, with 16 bases between. Germline CDR1 reads MNHEY; CDR2 reads SMNVEV (reference sequence). CDR3 DNA sequence: TGTGCCAGCAGTTTAACCCCAGGGCCCTCGTACCAAGAGACCCAGTACTTC. Its protein product is CASSLTPGPSYQETQYF.

The chain uses TRBV6-5 and TRBJ2-7; D uncertain. V was pared by 8 bases and J by 0 bases, with 8 bases between. This CDR3 spans 12 amino acids. CDR1 is MNHEY and CDR2 is SVGAGI in the germline V gene. CDR3 protein: CASVYTSYEQYF. The CDR3 DNA reads as TGTGCCAGCGTATACACCTCCTACGAGCAGTACTTC.

The chain carries TRBV10-1 and TRBJ1-4; maybe TRBD1 (6 bases). Trimming shortened V by 2 bases and J by 3 bases, and 10 bases separated the two germline ends. This CDR3 region has 15 residues. The germline gives CDR1 WNHNN, CDR2 SYGVQD (reference sequence). The CDR3 DNA reads as TGCGCCAGCAGTGAGAATGGGGGCCCTAATGAAAAACTGTTTTTT. Translated: CASSENGGPNEKLFF.

The gene calls are TRBV6-1 and TRBJ1-2, with TRBD1 matching over 7 bases. Germline-derived CDR1 and CDR2 are MNHNS and SASEGT. CDR3 length: 17 residues. V lost 1 base, J lost 0 bases, and 8 bases stayed unmatched. The CDR3 is CASSEVLGQTTNYGYTF. CDR3 DNA sequence: TGTGCCAGCAGTGAAGTTTTGGGACAGACTACTAACTATGGCTACACCTTC.

This clone has only one observation. The CDR3 here is CATSDPQTGVGGETQYF. DNA of the CDR3: TGTGCCACCAGTGATCCCCAGACAGGTGTCGGTGGAGAGACCCAGTACTTC. The chain recombines TRBV24-1 with TRBJ2-5; tentatively, D is TRBD1 (6 bases). V was clipped by 3 bases and J by 4 bases, with 20 bases between them. This CDR3 is built from 17 residues. Germline V lookup: CDR1 KGHDR, CDR2 SFDVKD.

This chain links TRBV11-3 with TRBJ1-4; TRBD1 is a possible D gene (5 bases). The ends were cut back, 4 bases at V and 0 bases at J, with 9 bases in the middle. This CDR3 contains 15 residues. The germline V gene has CDR1 SGHNT and CDR2 YENEEA. The CDR3 nucleotides read TGTGCCAGCAGCTCCCAGGGAACAACTAATGAAAAACTGTTTTTT. It is translated as CASSSQGTTNEKLFF.

This sequence joins TRBV19 and TRBJ2-1; TRBD2 matches 8 bases. J was trimmed by 9 bases and V by 2 bases; bases with no gene match: 6. Per the germline V gene, CDR1 is LNHDA and CDR2 is SQIVND (reference sequence). The CDR3 loop spans 14 amino acids. Here the CDR3 DNA reads TGTGCCAGTAGTATAAGCGGGAGCTCCGCTGAGCAGTTCTTC. Amino acid sequence: CASSISGSSAEQFF.

The V gene is TRBV6-5, the J gene TRBJ2-7; possible D gene TRBD2, 5 bases. The CDR3 spans 14 residues. Trimming shortened V by 3 bases and J by 0 bases, and 9 bases separated the two germline ends. The V gene's germline CDR1 is MNHEY and CDR2 SVGAGI. Here the CDR3 DNA reads TGTGCCAGCAGTTATCGGAGGAGCTCCTACGAGCAGTACTTC. Its translation: CASSYRRSSYEQYF.

V gene TRBV2 combines with J gene TRBJ2-1, with 10 bases matching TRBD2. The junction had 7 bases not matched to a gene; V was cut back by 4 bases and J by 7 bases. The germline V gene encodes CDR1 SNHLY and CDR2 FYNNEI. The CDR3 contains 15 residues. This CDR3 is CASSGMGTSANEQFF. CDR3 DNA sequence: TGTGCCAGCAGTGGGATGGGGACTAGCGCTAATGAGCAGTTCTTC.

This clone was seen once. The rearrangement joins TRBV7-2 to TRBJ1-2; the match to TRBD1 covers 8 bases. The CDR3 runs 15 residues. Germline V gives CDR1 SGHTA, CDR2 FQGNSA. With V trimmed by 4 bases and J by 7 bases, 11 bases remained unmatched. CDR3 residues: CASSSQGDPSGGYTF. The CDR3, as DNA: TGTGCCAGCAGCTCACAGGGGGATCCTTCGGGTGGCTACACCTTC.

V gene TRBV9 combines with J gene TRBJ2-2; D call uncertain. This CDR3 has 12 residues. Per the germline V gene, CDR1 is SGDLS and CDR2 is YYNGEE. V lost 4 bases and J lost 8, with 9 bases in between. CDR3 in amino acids: CASSSSPGELFF. The CDR3 nucleotides are TGTGCCAGCAGCTCCTCTCCTGGGGAGCTGTTTTTT.